This T cell receptor (beta chain) appears in the sequencing data of a study of blood T cell repertoires in COVID-19. Across the study: COVID-19 samples, acute and convalescent, were from the United States, Italy and Spain. PBMCs, B-cell-depleted T cells, or T cells were the source of the cDNA or gDNA that made up the material.

The V end lost 2 bases, the J end lost 6 bases, and 14 bases lay between the germline ends. From germline, CDR1 is SGHRS and CDR2 YFSETQ. This CDR3 has 15 residues. TCRdb keeps only in-frame clones here, not all; method: immunoSEQ multiplex PCR. The data show under 250,000 clones, nearly 90% seen once. The chain recombines TRBV5-1 with TRBJ2-2; D is possibly TRBD2 (6 bases). Sequencing input: peripheral blood. The source of this sequence is a man between 18 and 35 years old with active or convalescent COVID-19. The CDR3 DNA reads TGCGCCAGCAGCTTCCTCATGGGCGGGGCCGGGGAGCTGTTTTTT. It encodes CASSFLMGGAGELFF.